The following is a T cell receptor beta chain sequence with its context. The CDR3 has 15 amino acids. The ends were cut back, 0 bases at V and 6 bases at J, with 12 bases in the middle. Germline values: CDR1 SGHNT, CDR2 YENEEA. CD45RA-negative memory and CD45RA+ naive subsets were split from the CD4+ cells. These data come from a study of shared clonotypes between healthy human individuals. The wider study: For every donor, three CD4 naive, three CD4 memory, two CD8 naive and one CD8 memory plates were used.

Deep was the level at which the assay was run. In the authors' methods: Junction-only sequences without quality scores came from ImmunoSEQ, so filtering differed. Profiling relied on immunoSEQ multiplex PCR, and the TCRdb table lists in-frame clones only, not all of them. Clone size and the V and J calls come from that table; the DNA yielded D and trimming. This sample carries fewer than 850,000 clones, about three quarters of them seen once, and the ten largest clones take approximately 1.8%. The sample consisted of memory CD4+ T cells sorted from blood. Subset: CD45RA-negative fraction. The chain has TRBV11-3 and TRBJ2-1, with D perhaps matching TRBD1 or TRBD2 (5 bases each). The clonotype was recovered from a woman aged 25-40 years in good health. CDR3 region: CASSLDGGRTNEQFF. CDR3 coding DNA: TGTGCCAGCAGCTTAGATGGGGGTAGGACCAATGAGCAGTTCTTC.